The rows below give T cell receptor beta chains drawn from one sample of a study of cytomegalovirus exposure and HLA in healthy donors. Only in-frame clones appear in the TCRdb table, and some are missing; sequencing was by immunoSEQ multiplex PCR. The repertoire holds 100,000 to 130,000 clones, with about 80% as singletons. The sample was PBMCs. Receptors were obtained from a man under 40 in good health and CMV-seropositive. CDR3s include the opening cysteine and the closing phenylalanine or tryptophan. A D gene is named only where the DNA matches it firmly. Size values are once, few and many counts, or a class for expanded clones, and some rows have none.

V	size	D	J	CDR3	DNA
TRBV7-9	-	-	TRBJ2-7	CASSNRVTTHEQYF	TGTGCCAGCAGCAACAGGGTGACGACTCACGAGCAGTACTTC
TRBV9	-	-	TRBJ2-7	CASSGGIGVRDEQYF	TGTGCCAGCAGCGGAGGGATCGGGGTCCGGGACGAGCAGTACTTC
TRBV27	-	TRBD2	TRBJ2-2	CASSLTSGGRGTGELFF	TGTGCCAGCAGTTTAACTAGCGGGGGCCGCGGCACCGGGGAGCTGTTTTTT
TRBV5-1	-	TRBD2	TRBJ2-5	CASSLVAGGGEQYF	TGCGCCAGCAGCTTGGTAGCGGGTGGGGGGGAGCAGTACTTC
TRBV23-1	few	-	TRBJ2-7	CASRKRGQDAYEQYF	TGCGCCAGCAGGAAGCGGGGACAGGATGCCTACGAGCAGTACTTC
TRBV2	-	TRBD1	TRBJ1-1	CASILGQGMFEAFF	TGTGCCAGCATCTTAGGACAGGGGATGTTTGAAGCTTTCTTT
TRBV2	-	-	TRBJ2-7	CASSDQGTYEQYF	TGTGCCAGCAGTGACCAGGGAACCTACGAGCAGTACTTC
TRBV28	-	TRBD1	TRBJ2-7	CASSLADRHYEQYF	TGTGCCAGCAGTTTAGCGGACAGGCACTACGAGCAGTACTTC
TRBV4-2	-	TRBD1	TRBJ1-2	CASSQAPDRNYGYTF	TGTGCCAGCAGCCAAGCCCCGGACAGGAACTATGGCTACACCTTC
TRBV23-1	once	-	TRBJ1-2	CASSRQARYGYTF	TGCGCCAGCAGCCGTCAAGCGAGGTATGGCTACACCTTC
TRBV30	few	-	TRBJ1-1	CAWSRYRVSPEAFF	TGTGCCTGGAGTCGTTACAGGGTGAGCCCTGAAGCTTTCTTT
TRBV29-1	-	TRBD2	TRBJ2-5	CSVRTSGGETQYF	TGCAGCGTTAGGACTAGCGGGGGAGAGACCCAGTACTTC
TRBV7-6	-	TRBD2	TRBJ2-3	CASSLLLAGTDTQYF	TGTGCCAGCAGCTTACTTCTAGCGGGCACAGATACGCAGTATTTT
TRBV5-1	-	-	TRBJ2-2	CASSPGLNTGELFF	TGCGCCAGCAGCCCGGGACTTAACACCGGGGAGCTGTTTTTT
TRBV9	-	-	TRBJ1-1	CASSVMGQGITEAFF	TGTGCCAGCAGCGTAATGGGGCAGGGGATCACTGAAGCTTTCTTT
TRBV7-9	-	-	TRBJ2-7	CSSSPAAHSYEQYF	TGTTCCAGCAGCCCCGCCGCGCATTCCTACGAGCAGTACTTC
TRBV5-6	-	TRBD1	TRBJ2-6	CASRGTGGGRRANGLTF	TGTGCCAGCAGGGGGACAGGGGGAGGAAGAAGGGCCAACGGCCTGACTTTC
TRBV10-1	-	-	TRBJ2-1	CASSAGYNEQFF	TGCGCCAGCAGTGCCGGCTACAATGAGCAGTTCTTC
TRBV19	once	-	TRBJ1-2	CASTANYGYTF	TGTGCCAGTACAGCTAACTATGGCTACACCTTC
TRBV7-6	-	-	TRBJ2-7	CASSAHISYEQYF	TGTGCCAGCAGCGCCCACATCTCCTACGAGCAGTACTTC
TRBV29-1	-	TRBD2	TRBJ2-1	CSVRAGGVSYNEQFF	TGCAGCGTTCGAGCGGGGGGCGTCTCCTACAATGAGCAGTTCTTC
TRBV29-1	-	-	TRBJ2-5	CSVLPGETQYF	TGCAGCGTTCTGCCCGGGGAGACCCAGTACTTC
TRBV9	-	TRBD2	TRBJ2-7	CASSVAGEAGTYEQYF	TGTGCCAGCAGCGTAGCTGGGGAAGCGGGGACCTACGAGCAGTACTTC
TRBV19	-	-	TRBJ2-5	CASSLLPGTRETQYF	TGTGCCAGTAGTCTATTACCGGGAACCCGGGAGACCCAGTACTTC
TRBV7-7	few	-	TRBJ2-5	CASSLSGQETQYF	TGTGCTAGCAGCTTATCCGGCCAAGAGACCCAGTACTTC
TRBV5-4	-	-	TRBJ1-2	CASSLDSYGYTF	TGTGCCAGCAGCTTGGACTCCTATGGCTACACCTTC
TRBV5-5	-	TRBD1	TRBJ1-5	CASSPEGQETQPQHF	TGTGCCAGCAGCCCCGAGGGACAGGAGACTCAGCCCCAGCATTTT
TRBV30	once	-	TRBJ1-3	CAGETGNTIYF	TGTGCCGGTGAGACTGGAAACACCATATATTTT
TRBV5-1	-	-	TRBJ1-2	CASSLPTASYGYTF	TGCGCCAGCAGCTTACCGACAGCCAGTTATGGCTACACCTTC
TRBV11-3	-	TRBD2	TRBJ2-1	CASSAGLAGGYEQFF	TGTGCCAGCAGCGCCGGACTAGCGGGGGGGTATGAGCAGTTCTTC
TRBV30	once	-	TRBJ2-5	CAWEGGEETQYF	TGTGCCTGGGAGGGTGGGGAAGAGACCCAGTACTTC
TRBV11-2	-	-	TRBJ2-7	CASSLVGTRGNEQYF	TGTGCCAGCAGCTTAGTCGGGACCCGGGGGAACGAGCAGTACTTC
TRBV10-2	-	TRBD1	TRBJ2-7	CASKDRGQREQYF	TGCGCCAGCAAGGACAGGGGGCAACGGGAGCAGTACTTC
TRBV30	-	-	TRBJ2-3	CAWTGESDTQYF	TGTGCCTGGACGGGGGAATCAGATACGCAGTATTTT
TRBV7-6	once	TRBD2	TRBJ2-7	CASSLSGRYEQYF	TGTGCCAGCAGCCTTAGCGGGCGCTACGAGCAGTACTTC
TRBV6-4	-	-	TRBJ1-3	CARIRGQSSGNTIYF	TGTGCCAGGATCAGGGGACAAAGCTCTGGAAACACCATATATTTT
TRBV7-8	-	TRBD1	TRBJ1-5	CASSLGQGYSNQPQHF	TGTGCCAGCAGCTTAGGACAGGGTTATAGCAATCAGCCCCAGCATTTT
TRBV5-1	-	TRBD1	TRBJ1-2	CASRPLLLQGDYGYTF	TGCGCCAGCAGACCGCTTCTTTTACAGGGGGACTATGGCTACACCTTC
TRBV2	-	-	TRBJ2-7	CASRGDNSYEQYF	TGTGCCAGCAGGGGAGACAACTCCTACGAGCAGTACTTC
TRBV2	-	-	TRBJ1-2	CASGTQGINYGYTF	TGTGCCAGCGGGACCCAGGGGATTAACTATGGCTACACCTTC